The 7 T cell receptor beta chains reported below all come from one sample, sequenced in a study of shared clonotypes between healthy human individuals. Only in-frame clones appear in the TCRdb table, and some are missing; sequencing was by immunoSEQ multiplex PCR. In the table there are about 2 million clones, about 95% of which are singletons. In the naive CD8 group, cells lacked CD45RO and were positively selected for CCR7, so terminally differentiated effector memory CD45RA+ cells were left out. The material sequenced was naive CD8+ T cells sorted from blood. All receptors come from a man between 18 and 35 years old in good health.

The rearrangement joins TRBV11-2 to TRBJ2-7; tentatively, D is TRBD2 (6 bases). The CDR3 is made up of 13 amino acids. Deletions cut 5 bases from V and 3 bases from J, with 11 bases between. Germline lookup yields CDR1 SGHAT and CDR2 FQNNGV. DNA of the CDR3: TGTGCCAGCAGCAAGACTAGTAACTACGAGCAGTACTTC. Its translation: CASSKTSNYEQYF.

J is TRBJ2-7 and V is TRBV11-2; D not resolved. Germline CDR1 is SGHAT and CDR2 is FQNNGV. CDR3 size: 13 residues. V lost 3 bases and J lost 5, with 11 bases in between. The CDR3 sequence: CASSFLVGDEQYF. CDR3 DNA: TGTGCCAGCAGCTTTCTGGTAGGAGACGAGCAGTACTTC.

The chain has TRBV5-1 and TRBJ2-7; 7 nucleotides match TRBD2. This CDR3 has 14 amino acids. V gave up 3 bases and J gave up 3 bases; unmatched junction bases: 6. Per germline, CDR1 SGHRS and CDR2 YFSETQ. The CDR3 loop is CASSWELASYEQYF. The CDR3 nucleotides are TGCGCCAGCAGCTGGGAACTAGCGAGCTACGAGCAGTACTTC.

The V call is TRBV27, the J call TRBJ2-3; 12 nucleotides agree with TRBD2. Trimming removed 4 bases from V and 0 bases from J; junction bases left unmatched: 11. This CDR3 is 19 amino acids long. Germline lookup yields CDR1 MNHEY and CDR2 SMNVEV (reference sequence). CDR3 coding DNA: TGTGCCAGCAGTTCCCTACTAGCGGGAGGCCCCGGGAGCACAGATACGCAGTATTTT. This codes for CASSSLLAGGPGSTDTQYF.

This clone appeared a few times. This CDR3 is CASSDGPGAGNTIYF. DNA of the CDR3: TGTGCCAGCAGCGATGGGCCCGGAGCTGGAAACACCATATATTTT. The J gene is TRBJ1-3, the V gene TRBV7-9; D gene unclear. The CDR3 contains 15 residues. Germline V gene data show CDR1 as SEHNR and CDR2 as FQNEAQ (reference sequence). Trimming removed 5 bases at V and 2 bases at J, with 13 bases between. Together with reference TRBV7-9 and TRBJ1-3, the CDR3 gives the full variable domain: DTGVSQNPRHKITKRGQNVTFRCDPISEHNRLYWYRQTLGQGPEFLTYFQNEAQLEKSRLLSDRFSAERPKGSFSTLEIQRTEQGDSAMYLCASSDGPGAGNTIYFGEGSWLTVV.

The J gene is TRBJ2-3, the V gene TRBV30; 7 bases match TRBD1. This CDR3 has 19 residues. The J segment lost 2 bases and the V segment lost 0 bases, leaving 17 bases of the junction unmatched. Per germline, CDR1 GTSNPN and CDR2 SVGIG (reference sequence). CDR3 in DNA: TGTGCCTGGAGTGTAAGTTGGATTCATAAAGGGACAGTCACAGATACGCAGTATTTT. It encodes CAWSVSWIHKGTVTDTQYF.

V usage is TRBV11-2 and J usage is TRBJ1-4; 8 bases are shared with TRBD1. Germline loops: CDR1 SGHAT, CDR2 FQNNGV. With V trimmed by 2 bases and J by 7 bases, 6 bases remained unmatched. The CDR3 runs 15 residues. This chain's CDR3 is CASSLYTGGSEKLFF. The CDR3 DNA is TGTGCCAGCAGCTTATATACAGGGGGTAGTGAAAAACTGTTTTTT.